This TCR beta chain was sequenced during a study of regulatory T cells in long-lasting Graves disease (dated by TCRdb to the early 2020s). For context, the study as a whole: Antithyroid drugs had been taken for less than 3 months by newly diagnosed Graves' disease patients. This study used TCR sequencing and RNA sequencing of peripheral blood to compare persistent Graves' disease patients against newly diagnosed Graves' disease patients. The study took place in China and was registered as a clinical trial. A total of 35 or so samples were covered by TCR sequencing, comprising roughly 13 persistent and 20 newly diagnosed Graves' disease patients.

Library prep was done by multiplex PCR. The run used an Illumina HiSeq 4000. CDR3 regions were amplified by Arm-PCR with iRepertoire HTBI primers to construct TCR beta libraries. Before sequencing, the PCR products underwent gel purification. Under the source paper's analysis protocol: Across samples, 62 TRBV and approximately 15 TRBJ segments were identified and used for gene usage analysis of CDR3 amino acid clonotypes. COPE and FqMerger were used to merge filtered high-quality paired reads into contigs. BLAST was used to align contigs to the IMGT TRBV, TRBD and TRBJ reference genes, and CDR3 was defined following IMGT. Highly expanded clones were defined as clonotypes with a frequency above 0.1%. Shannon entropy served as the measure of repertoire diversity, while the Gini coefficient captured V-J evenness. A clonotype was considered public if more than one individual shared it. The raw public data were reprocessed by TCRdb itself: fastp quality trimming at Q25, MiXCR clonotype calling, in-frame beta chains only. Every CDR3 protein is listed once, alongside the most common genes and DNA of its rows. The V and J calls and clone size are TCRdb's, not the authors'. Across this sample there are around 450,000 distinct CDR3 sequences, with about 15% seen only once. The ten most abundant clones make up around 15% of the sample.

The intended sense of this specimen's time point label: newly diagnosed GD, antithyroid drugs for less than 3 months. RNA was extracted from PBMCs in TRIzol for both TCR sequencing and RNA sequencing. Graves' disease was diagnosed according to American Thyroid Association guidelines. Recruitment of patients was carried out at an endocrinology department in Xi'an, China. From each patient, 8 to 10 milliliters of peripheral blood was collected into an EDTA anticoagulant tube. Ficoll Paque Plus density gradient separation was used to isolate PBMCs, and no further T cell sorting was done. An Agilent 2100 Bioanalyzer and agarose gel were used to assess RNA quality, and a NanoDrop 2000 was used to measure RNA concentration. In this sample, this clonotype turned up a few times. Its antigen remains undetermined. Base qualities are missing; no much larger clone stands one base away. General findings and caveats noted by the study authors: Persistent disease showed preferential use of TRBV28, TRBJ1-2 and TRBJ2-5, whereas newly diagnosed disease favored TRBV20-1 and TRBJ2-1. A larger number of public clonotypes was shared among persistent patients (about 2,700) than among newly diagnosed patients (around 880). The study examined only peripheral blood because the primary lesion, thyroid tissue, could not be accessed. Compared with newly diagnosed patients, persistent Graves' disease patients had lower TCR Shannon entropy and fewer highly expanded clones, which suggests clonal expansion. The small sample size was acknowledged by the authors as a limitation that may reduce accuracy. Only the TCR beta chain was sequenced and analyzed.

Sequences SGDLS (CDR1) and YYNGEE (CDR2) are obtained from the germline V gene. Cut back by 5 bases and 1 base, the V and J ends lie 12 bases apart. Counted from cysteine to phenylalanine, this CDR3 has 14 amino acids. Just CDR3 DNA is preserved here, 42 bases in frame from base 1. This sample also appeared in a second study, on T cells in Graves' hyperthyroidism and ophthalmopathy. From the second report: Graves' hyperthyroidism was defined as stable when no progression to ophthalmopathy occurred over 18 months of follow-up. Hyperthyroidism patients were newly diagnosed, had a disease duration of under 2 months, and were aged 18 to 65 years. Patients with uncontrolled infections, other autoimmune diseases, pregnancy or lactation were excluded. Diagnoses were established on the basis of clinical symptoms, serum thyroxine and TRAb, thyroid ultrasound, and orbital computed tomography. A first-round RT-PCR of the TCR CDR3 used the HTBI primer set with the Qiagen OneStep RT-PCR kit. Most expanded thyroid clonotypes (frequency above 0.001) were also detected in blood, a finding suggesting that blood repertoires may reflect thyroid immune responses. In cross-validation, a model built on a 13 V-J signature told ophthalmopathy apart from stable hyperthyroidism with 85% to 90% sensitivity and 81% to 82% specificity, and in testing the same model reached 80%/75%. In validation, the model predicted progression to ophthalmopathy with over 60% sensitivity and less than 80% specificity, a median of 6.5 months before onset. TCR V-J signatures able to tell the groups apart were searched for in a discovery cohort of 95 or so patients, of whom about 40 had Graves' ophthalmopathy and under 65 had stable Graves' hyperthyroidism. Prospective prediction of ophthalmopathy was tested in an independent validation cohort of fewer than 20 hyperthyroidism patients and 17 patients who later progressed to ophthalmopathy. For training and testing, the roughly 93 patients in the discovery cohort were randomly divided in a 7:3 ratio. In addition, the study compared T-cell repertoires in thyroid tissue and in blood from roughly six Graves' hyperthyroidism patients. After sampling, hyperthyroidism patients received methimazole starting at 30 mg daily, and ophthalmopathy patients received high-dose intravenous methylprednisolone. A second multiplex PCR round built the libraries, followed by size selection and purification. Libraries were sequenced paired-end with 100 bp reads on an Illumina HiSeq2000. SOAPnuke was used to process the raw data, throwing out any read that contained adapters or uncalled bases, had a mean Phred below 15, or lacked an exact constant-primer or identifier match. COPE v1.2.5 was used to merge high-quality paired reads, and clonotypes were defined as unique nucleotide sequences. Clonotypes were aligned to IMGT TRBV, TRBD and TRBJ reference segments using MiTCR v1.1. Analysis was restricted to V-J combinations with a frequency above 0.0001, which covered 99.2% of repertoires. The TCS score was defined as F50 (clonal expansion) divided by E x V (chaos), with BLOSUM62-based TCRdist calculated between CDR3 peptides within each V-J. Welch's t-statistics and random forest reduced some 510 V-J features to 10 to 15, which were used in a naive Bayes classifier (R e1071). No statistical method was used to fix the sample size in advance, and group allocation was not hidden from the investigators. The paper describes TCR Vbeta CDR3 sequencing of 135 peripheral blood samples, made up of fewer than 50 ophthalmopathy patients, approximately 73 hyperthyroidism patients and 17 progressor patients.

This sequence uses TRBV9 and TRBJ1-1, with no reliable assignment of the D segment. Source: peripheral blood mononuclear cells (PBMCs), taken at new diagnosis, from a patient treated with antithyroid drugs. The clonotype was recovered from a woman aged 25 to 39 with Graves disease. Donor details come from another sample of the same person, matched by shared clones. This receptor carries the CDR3 CASSPKWGNTEAFF. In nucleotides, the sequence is TGTGCCAGCAGTCCTAAATGGGGGAACACTGAAGCTTTCTTT. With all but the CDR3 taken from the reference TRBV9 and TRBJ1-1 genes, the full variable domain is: DSGVTQTPKHLITATGQRVTLRCSPRSGDLSVYWYQQSLDQGLQFLIQYYNGEERAKGNILERFSAQQFPDLHSELNLSSLELGDSALYFCASSPKWGNTEAFFGQGTRLTVV.